Listed below are T cell receptor beta chains from one sample, sequenced in a study of radiotherapy plus CTLA-4 blockade in lung cancer. Data came from immunoSEQ multiplex PCR; TCRdb stores just in-frame clones and leaves some out. Of tens of thousands of clones listed, around 85% are singletons. Material: peripheral blood, obtained from a patient treated with radiotherapy plus ipilimumab. Receptors originate from a human donor with non-small cell lung cancer who had a partial response to radiotherapy plus ipilimumab. The CDR3 runs from the conserved cysteine through the conserved F or W. Each record gives: D gene, J gene, V gene, clone size, CDR3 DNA, CDR3 protein. A D gene is named only where the DNA matches it firmly. The size field is filled for only some rows; it gives once, few, many or a size class.

D gene: TRBD1; J gene: TRBJ2-6; V gene: TRBV29-1; clone size: -; CDR3 DNA: TGCAGCGCCGGGACAGCTGGGGCCAACGTCCTGACTTTC; CDR3 protein: CSAGTAGANVLTF
D gene: TRBD1; J gene: TRBJ2-1; V gene: TRBV15; clone size: medium-sized; CDR3 DNA: TGTGCCACCAGCAGAGTCAACCGACAGGGGGCGACCTACAATGAGCAGTTCTTC; CDR3 protein: CATSRVNRQGATYNEQFF
D gene: TRBD1; J gene: TRBJ2-5; V gene: TRBV4-1; clone size: -; CDR3 DNA: TGCGCCAGCAGCCAAGGGGTGGCAGGGGGCCGAGAGACCCAGTACTTC; CDR3 protein: CASSQGVAGGRETQYF
D gene: TRBD1; J gene: TRBJ2-3; V gene: TRBV28; clone size: -; CDR3 DNA: TGTGCCAGCAGTTTTGACAGGGGGCTAAGCGCAGATACGCAGTATTTT; CDR3 protein: CASSFDRGLSADTQYF
D gene: -; J gene: TRBJ1-5; V gene: TRBV28; clone size: few; CDR3 DNA: TGTGCCAGCAGTTTATTACTCGGGGGGAATCAGCCCCAGCATTTT; CDR3 protein: CASSLLLGGNQPQHF
D gene: TRBD2; J gene: TRBJ2-5; V gene: TRBV25-1; clone size: -; CDR3 DNA: TGTGCCAGCAGTGAACGGGCTAGCGGGGTCGGGACCCAGTACTTC; CDR3 protein: CASSERASGVGTQYF
D gene: -; J gene: TRBJ1-1; V gene: TRBV5-5; clone size: -; CDR3 DNA: TGTGCCAGCAGTTCTTCCGGGACACCGAACACTGAAGCTTTCTTT; CDR3 protein: CASSSSGTPNTEAFF
D gene: -; J gene: TRBJ1-1; V gene: TRBV4-1; clone size: -; CDR3 DNA: TGCGCCAGCAGCCAAGAACGCACATTCACTGAAGCTTTCTTT; CDR3 protein: CASSQERTFTEAFF
D gene: TRBD2; J gene: TRBJ2-2; V gene: TRBV12-5; clone size: -; CDR3 DNA: TGTGCCTCAACCCGGGGGGGCCCCGGGGAGCTGTTTTTT; CDR3 protein: CASTRGGPGELFF
D gene: TRBD2; J gene: TRBJ2-1; V gene: TRBV6-5; clone size: -; CDR3 DNA: TGTGCCAGCAGCCTCCTAGCGGGAGGTACCAATGAGCAGTTCTTC; CDR3 protein: CASSLLAGGTNEQFF
D gene: TRBD1; J gene: TRBJ2-1; V gene: TRBV9; clone size: -; CDR3 DNA: TGTGCCAGCAGCGTAGGAGGGGACAGGGAAAATGAGCAGTTCTTC; CDR3 protein: CASSVGGDRENEQFF